This TCR beta chain was identified in a study of cytomegalovirus exposure and HLA in healthy donors. PCR employed 60 Vbeta and 13 Jbeta primers. Data came from immunoSEQ multiplex PCR; TCRdb stores just in-frame clones and leaves some out. The data contain around 110,000 clones, approximately 70% of them singletons. This clone was seen a handful of times. Its antigen is as yet unknown. Study-level findings and limits: The HLA-A and HLA-B alleles of most subjects were reportedly predicted accurately from TCR beta sequences.

This CDR3 has 16 residues. The sequence derives from a man under 40 in good health and CMV-seropositive. The sequencing sample was made of PBMCs. The J gene is TRBJ2-2, the V gene TRBV21-1; the DNA was not used to check the table's D call, TRBD2. TRBV21-1 has pseudogene status. The chain's CDR3 is CASLIPTSGETGELFF. The CDR3, as DNA: TGTGCCAGCCTAATACCGACTAGCGGGGAAACCGGGGAGCTGTTTTTT.